This T cell receptor beta chain is drawn from a study of CD8 T cells in ankylosing spondylitis. Broader study findings: The authors reported significant enrichment of disease-linked clones in matched ankylosing spondylitis synovial fluid. Earlier literature documents some of the motif variants in reactive arthritis synovial fluid and blood.

With respect to this clonotype: As yet, its antigen is unknown.

Germline trimming cut 5 bases from V and 7 bases from J; bases unmatched to any gene: 11. The CDR3 spans 16 residues. The germline V gene has CDR1 SGHTA and CDR2 FQGTGA. Quantitative barcoded 5'-RACE was used to prepare TCR beta libraries. MiXCR, run by TCRdb on the 5' RACE reads, gives a single entry per CDR3 protein. The sample includes hundreds of thousands of distinct CDR3 sequences, around 25% of them seen just once. What was sequenced was blood, either unsorted or a sorted T cell fraction (not recorded which). The rearrangement uses TRBV7-3 and TRBJ2-1; 10 bases match TRBD2. This sequence originates from a male donor with ankylosing spondylitis or in good health (not recorded which). In DNA form, the CDR3 reads TGTGCCAGCAGCGCCTTAGCGGGAGGTCATGGGAATGAGCAGTTCTTC. As protein: CASSALAGGHGNEQFF.